This TCR beta chain was retrieved from a study of T cell responses to AZD1222 COVID-19 vaccine. The data were produced by immunoSEQ multiplex PCR, yet TCRdb's version contains in-frame clones alone and is incomplete. The sample lists fewer than 150,000 clones, 90% occurring once. Notes on the study in general: Females made up more of the donors, who were largely white British, and clonal diversity may have come out too low. Spike-specific TCR breadth and depth were elevated following two AZD1222 doses. The span of vaccine-associated CD4 TCRs extended across spike, with dominance at 160-218 and 743-854.

The V segment lost 2 bases and the J segment 3 bases; nucleotides outside the gene matches: 4. Germline V lookup: CDR1 SGHNT, CDR2 YENEEA. This CDR3 has 15 residues. With respect to this clone: Its target is not known. Other DNA sequences in this specimen translate into the identical CDR3.

The chain couples TRBV11-3 to TRBJ2-1; 7 bases line up with TRBD2. The source was peripheral blood, collected on day 0 of AZD1222 vaccination. The receptor comes from an adult in good health. CDR3 residues: CASSLRLAVYNEQFF. The CDR3 DNA is TGTGCCAGCAGCTTACGGCTAGCGGTCTACAATGAGCAGTTCTTC.